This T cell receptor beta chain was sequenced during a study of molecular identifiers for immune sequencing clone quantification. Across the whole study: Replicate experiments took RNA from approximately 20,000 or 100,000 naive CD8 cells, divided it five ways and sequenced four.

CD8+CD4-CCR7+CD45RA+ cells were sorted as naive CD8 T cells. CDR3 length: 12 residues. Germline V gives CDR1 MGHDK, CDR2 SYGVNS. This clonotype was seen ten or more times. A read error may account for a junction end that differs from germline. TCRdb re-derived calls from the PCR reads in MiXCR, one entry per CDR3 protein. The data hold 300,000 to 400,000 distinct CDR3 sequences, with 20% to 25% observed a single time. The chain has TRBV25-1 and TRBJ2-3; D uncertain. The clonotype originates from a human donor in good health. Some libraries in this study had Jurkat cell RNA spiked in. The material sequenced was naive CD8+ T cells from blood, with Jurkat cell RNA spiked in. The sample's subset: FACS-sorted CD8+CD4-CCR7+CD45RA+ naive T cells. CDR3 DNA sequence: TGTGCCAGCAGAGAATGGTCAGATACGCAGTATTTT. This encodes CASREWSDTQYF.